This T cell receptor beta chain comes out of a study of blood T cell repertoires in COVID-19. Study at large: The analysed material was cDNA or gDNA that came from T cells, B-cell-depleted T cells, or PBMCs.

CDR1 and CDR2 (germline): MDHEN, SYDVKM. This CDR3 comprises 16 residues. V was trimmed by 0 bases and J by 7 bases, leaving 13 bases between them. Data came from immunoSEQ multiplex PCR; TCRdb stores just in-frame clones and leaves some out. The sample shows roughly 140,000 clones, 65% to 85% of them seen only once. The specimen was peripheral blood. This sequence joins TRBV28 and TRBJ1-6; no definite D call. This receptor was identified in a woman between 55 and 75 years old with acute or convalescent COVID-19. CDR3 residues: CASSLWVRGQNSPLHF. DNA for the CDR3: TGTGCCAGCAGTTTATGGGTGAGAGGGCAAAATTCACCCCTCCACTTT.